This T cell receptor (beta chain) is from a study of T-cell reconstitution after alpha-beta-depleted transplantation in children. Study-level points and caveats: There were some patients whose high TCRbeta diversity at day 60 came from surviving recipient T cells and thymic progenitors. Most T-cell counts and diversity one year after the transplant came from T cells that were newly produced. Reported findings indicate that, about two months after transplant, alpha-beta T cells came from several hundred expanded clones, which were derived from non-depleted graft cells.

Unique molecular identifiers were incorporated during preparation of the TCRbeta library. TCRdb reprocessed the PCR reads with MiXCR, giving one entry per CDR3 protein. Among 600,000 or so distinct CDR3 sequences listed, around 23% were seen once. To note about this clonotype: Its cognate antigen is unknown.

The receptor comes from a boy under two years old who had a stem cell transplant for acute myeloid leukemia, so the T cells may come from the graft donor. The sample in question was PBMCs, mostly from graft donor cells, obtained 360 days after TCRalphabeta/CD19-depleted stem cell transplant.

CDR3 sequence reads: CATSDLGLGADTQYF. CDR3 coding DNA: TGTGCCACCAGTGATTTGGGATTGGGGGCAGATACGCAGTATTTT. The chain recombines TRBV24-1 with TRBJ2-3, with D possibly called TRBD1 or TRBD2 (5 bases each). CDR3 length: 15 amino acids. Trimming cost V 0 bases and J 4 bases, with 10 bases left between them. From germline, CDR1 is KGHDR and CDR2 SFDVKD.